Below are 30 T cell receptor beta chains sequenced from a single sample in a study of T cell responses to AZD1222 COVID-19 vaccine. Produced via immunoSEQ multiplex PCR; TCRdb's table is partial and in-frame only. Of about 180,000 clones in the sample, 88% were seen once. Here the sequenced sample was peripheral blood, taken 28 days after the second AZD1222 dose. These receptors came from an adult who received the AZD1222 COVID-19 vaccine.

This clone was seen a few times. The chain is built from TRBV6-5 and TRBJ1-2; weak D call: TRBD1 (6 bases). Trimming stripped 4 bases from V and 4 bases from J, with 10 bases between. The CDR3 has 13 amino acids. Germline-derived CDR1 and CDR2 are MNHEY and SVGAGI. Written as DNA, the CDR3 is TGTGCCAGCAGTTTCACAGGGACCTATGGCTACACCTTC. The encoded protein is CASSFTGTYGYTF.

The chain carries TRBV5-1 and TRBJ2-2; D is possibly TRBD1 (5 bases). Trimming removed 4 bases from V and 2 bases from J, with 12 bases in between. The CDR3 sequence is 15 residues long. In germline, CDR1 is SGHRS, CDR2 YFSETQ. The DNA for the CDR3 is TGCGCCAGCAGCATCCAGACAGTTAACACCGGGGAGCTGTTTTTT. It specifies CASSIQTVNTGELFF.

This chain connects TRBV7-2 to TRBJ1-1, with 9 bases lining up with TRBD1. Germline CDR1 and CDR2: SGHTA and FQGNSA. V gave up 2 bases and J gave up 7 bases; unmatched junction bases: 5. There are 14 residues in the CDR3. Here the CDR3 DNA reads TGTGCCAGCAGCTTACGGACAGGGGCCAGTGAAGCTTTCTTT. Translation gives CASSLRTGASEAFF.

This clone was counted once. The CDR3 sequence: CASSEQGAGEKLFF. The CDR3 DNA follows: TGTGCCAGTAGCGAACAGGGGGCTGGCGAAAAACTGTTTTTT. V is TRBV19 and J is TRBJ1-4, with 9 bases aligning to TRBD1. The CDR3 has 14 residues. Germline V gene data show CDR1 as LNHDA and CDR2 as SQIVND (reference sequence). Trimming at V came to 6 bases and at J to 8 bases, leaving 7 bases not matched to a gene.

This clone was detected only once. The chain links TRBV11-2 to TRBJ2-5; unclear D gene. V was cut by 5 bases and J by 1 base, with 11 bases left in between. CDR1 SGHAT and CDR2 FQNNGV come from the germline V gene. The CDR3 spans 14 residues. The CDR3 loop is CASSTFPVQETQYF. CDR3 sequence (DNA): TGTGCCAGCAGCACCTTCCCGGTCCAAGAGACCCAGTACTTC.

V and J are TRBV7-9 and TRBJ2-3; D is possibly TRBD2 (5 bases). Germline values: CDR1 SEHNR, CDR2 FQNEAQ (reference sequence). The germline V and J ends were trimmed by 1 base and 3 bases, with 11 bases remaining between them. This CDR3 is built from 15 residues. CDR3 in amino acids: CASSLVEGGTDTQYF. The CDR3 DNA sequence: TGTGCCAGCAGCTTAGTTGAGGGTGGAACAGATACGCAGTATTTT.

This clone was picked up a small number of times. The DNA of the CDR3 is TGTGCCAGCAGTCCCATCTCTAGCGGGATTTACAATGAGCAGTTCTTC. It codes for CASSPISSGIYNEQFF. The V and J genes are TRBV25-1 and TRBJ2-1; 9 nucleotides line up with TRBD2. Germline V gene lookup returns CDR1 MGHDK and CDR2 SYGVNS. V was clipped by 5 bases and J by 4 bases; unmatched bases: 9. There are 16 residues in the CDR3. The full variable domain, its missing parts supplied by reference TRBV25-1 and TRBJ2-1, is EADIYQTPRYLVIGTGKKITLECSQTMGHDKMYWYQQDPGMELHLIHYSYGVNSTEKGDLSSESTVSRIRTEHFPLTLESARPSHTSQYLCASSPISSGIYNEQFFGPGTRLTVL.

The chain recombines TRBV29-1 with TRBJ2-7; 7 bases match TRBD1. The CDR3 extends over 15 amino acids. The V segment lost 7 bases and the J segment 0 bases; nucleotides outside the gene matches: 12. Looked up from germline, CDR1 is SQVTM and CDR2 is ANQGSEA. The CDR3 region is CSASRTGGSSYEQYF. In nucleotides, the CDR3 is TGCAGCGCCAGCCGGACAGGTGGGAGCTCCTACGAGCAGTACTTC.

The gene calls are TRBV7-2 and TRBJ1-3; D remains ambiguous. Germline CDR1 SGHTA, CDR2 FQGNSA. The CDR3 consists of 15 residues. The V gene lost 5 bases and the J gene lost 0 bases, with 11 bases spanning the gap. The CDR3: CASSPGAYSGNTIYF. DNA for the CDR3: TGTGCCAGCAGCCCAGGCGCGTACTCTGGAAACACCATATATTTT.

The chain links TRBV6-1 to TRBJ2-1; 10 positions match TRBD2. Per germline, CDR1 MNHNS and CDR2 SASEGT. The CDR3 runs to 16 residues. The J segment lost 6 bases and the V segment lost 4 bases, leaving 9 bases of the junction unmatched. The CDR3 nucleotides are TGTGCCAGCAGTGTTCGATTAGCGGGGGGCTTCAATGAGCAGTTCTTC. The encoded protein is CASSVRLAGGFNEQFF.

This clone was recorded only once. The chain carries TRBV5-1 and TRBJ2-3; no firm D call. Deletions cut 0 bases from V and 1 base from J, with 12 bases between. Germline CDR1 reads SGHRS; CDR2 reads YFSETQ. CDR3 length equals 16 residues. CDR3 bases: TGCGCCAGCAGCTTGGAGGGTAGAGACCGCACAGATACGCAGTATTTT. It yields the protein CASSLEGRDRTDTQYF.

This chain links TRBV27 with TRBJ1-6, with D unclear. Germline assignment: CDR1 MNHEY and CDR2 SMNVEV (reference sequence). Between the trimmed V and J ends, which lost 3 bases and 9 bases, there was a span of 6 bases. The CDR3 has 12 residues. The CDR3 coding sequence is TGTGCCAGCAGTTTTGTCAGTTCACCCCTCCACTTT. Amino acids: CASSFVSSPLHF.

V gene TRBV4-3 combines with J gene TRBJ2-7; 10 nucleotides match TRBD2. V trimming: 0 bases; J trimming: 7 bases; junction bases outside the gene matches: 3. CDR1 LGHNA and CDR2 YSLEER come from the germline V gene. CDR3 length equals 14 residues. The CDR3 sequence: CASSQDGGLAEQYF. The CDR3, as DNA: TGCGCCAGCAGCCAAGATGGGGGACTAGCGGAGCAGTACTTC.

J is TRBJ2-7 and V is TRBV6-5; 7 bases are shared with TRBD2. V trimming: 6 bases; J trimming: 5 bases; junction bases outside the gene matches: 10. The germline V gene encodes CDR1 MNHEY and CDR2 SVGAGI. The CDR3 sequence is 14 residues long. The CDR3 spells CASRPVRGEHEQYF. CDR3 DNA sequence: TGTGCCAGCAGGCCTGTTCGGGGGGAACACGAGCAGTACTTC.

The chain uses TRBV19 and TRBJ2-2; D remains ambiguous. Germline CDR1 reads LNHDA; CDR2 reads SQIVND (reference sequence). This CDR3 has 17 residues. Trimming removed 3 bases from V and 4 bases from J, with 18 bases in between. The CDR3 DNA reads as TGTGCCAGTAGTATCCGCGTTAGGTGGCCGGGCACCGGGGAGCTGTTTTTT. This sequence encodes CASSIRVRWPGTGELFF.

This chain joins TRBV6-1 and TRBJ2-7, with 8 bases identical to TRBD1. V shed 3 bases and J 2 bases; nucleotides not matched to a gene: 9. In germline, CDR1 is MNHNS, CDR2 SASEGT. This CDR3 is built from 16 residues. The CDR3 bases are TGTGCCAGCAGTGATACCGGGACAGGCCTGGCCTACGAGCAGTACTTC. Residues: CASSDTGTGLAYEQYF.

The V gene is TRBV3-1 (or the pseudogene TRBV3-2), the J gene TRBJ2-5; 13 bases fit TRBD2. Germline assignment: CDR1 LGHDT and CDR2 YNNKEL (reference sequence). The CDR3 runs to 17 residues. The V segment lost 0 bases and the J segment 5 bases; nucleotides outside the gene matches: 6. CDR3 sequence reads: CASSQETGLAGVETQYF. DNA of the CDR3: TGTGCCAGCAGCCAAGAGACCGGACTAGCGGGGGTGGAGACCCAGTACTTC.

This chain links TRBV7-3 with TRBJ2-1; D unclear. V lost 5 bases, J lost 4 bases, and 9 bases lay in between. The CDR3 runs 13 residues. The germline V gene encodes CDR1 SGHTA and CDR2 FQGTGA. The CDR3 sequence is CASSTTVYNEQFF. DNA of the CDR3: TGTGCCAGCAGCACCACAGTTTACAATGAGCAGTTCTTC.

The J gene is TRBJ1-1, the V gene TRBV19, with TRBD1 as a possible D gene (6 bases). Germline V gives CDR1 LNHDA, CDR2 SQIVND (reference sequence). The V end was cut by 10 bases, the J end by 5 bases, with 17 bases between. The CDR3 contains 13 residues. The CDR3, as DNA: TGTGCCACCGCCACCACAGGGATTACTGAAGCTTTCTTT. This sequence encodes CATATTGITEAFF.

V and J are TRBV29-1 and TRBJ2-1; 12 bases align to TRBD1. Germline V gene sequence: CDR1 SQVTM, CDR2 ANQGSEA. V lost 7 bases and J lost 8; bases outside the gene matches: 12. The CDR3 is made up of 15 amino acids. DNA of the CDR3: TGCAGCGCCCTCCTAGCGGGACAGGGGGCCTATGAGCAGTTCTTC. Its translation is CSALLAGQGAYEQFF.

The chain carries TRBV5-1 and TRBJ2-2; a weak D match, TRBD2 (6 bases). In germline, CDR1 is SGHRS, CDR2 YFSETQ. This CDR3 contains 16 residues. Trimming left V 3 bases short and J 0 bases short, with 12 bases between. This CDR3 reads CASSSWGEPNTGELFF. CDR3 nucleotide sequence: TGCGCCAGCAGCTCGTGGGGGGAACCGAACACCGGGGAGCTGTTTTTT.

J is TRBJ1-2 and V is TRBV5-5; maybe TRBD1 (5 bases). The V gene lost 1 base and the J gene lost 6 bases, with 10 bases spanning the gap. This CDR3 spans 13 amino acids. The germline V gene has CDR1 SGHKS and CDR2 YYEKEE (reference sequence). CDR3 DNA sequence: TGTGCCAGCAGCTTGTTGGGGCAGAATGGCTACACCTTC. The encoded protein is CASSLLGQNGYTF.

This CDR3 reads CASSSARVPSSGNTIYF. Here the CDR3 DNA reads TGCGCCAGCAGCTCGGCCAGGGTCCCGAGCTCTGGAAACACCATATATTTT. The rearrangement uses TRBV5-1 and TRBJ1-3, with a weak D call TRBD1 (5 bases). This CDR3 is built from 17 residues. Looked up from germline, CDR1 is SGHRS and CDR2 is YFSETQ. The V gene lost 3 bases and the J gene lost 0 bases, with 16 bases spanning the gap.

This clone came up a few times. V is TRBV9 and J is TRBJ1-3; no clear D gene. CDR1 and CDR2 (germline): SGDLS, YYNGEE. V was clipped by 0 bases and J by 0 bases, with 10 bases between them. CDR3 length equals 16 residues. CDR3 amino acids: CASSVAPPSSGNTIYF. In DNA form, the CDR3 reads TGTGCCAGCAGCGTAGCTCCGCCGAGCTCTGGAAACACCATATATTTT.

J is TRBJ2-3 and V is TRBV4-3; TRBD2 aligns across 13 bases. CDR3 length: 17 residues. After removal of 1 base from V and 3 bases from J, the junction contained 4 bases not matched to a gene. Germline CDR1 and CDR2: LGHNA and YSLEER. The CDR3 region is CASSQVMGLAGTDTQYF. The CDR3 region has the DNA TGCGCCAGCAGCCAAGTAATGGGACTAGCGGGGACAGATACGCAGTATTTT.

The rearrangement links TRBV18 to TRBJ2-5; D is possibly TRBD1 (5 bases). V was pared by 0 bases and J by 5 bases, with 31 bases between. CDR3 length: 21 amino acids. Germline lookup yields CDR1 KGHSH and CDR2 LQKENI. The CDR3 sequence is CASSPPVGAERSLPPGETQYF. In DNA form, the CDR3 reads TGTGCCAGCTCACCACCGGTAGGGGCCGAGCGATCTCTCCCTCCCGGGGAGACCCAGTACTTC.

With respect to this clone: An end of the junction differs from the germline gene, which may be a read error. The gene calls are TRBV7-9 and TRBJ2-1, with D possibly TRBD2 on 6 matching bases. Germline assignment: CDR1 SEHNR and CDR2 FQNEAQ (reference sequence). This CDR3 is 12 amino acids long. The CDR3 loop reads CASTLKEGEQFF. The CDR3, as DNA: TGTGCCAGCACCTTAAAGGAGGGTGAGCAGTTCTTC.

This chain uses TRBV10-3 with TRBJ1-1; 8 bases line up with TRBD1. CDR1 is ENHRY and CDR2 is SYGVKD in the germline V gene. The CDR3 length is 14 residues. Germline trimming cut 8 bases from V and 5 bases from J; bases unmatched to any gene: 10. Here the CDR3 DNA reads TGTGCCATCCAGCTAACAGGGGGAGATACTGAAGCTTTCTTT. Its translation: CAIQLTGGDTEAFF.

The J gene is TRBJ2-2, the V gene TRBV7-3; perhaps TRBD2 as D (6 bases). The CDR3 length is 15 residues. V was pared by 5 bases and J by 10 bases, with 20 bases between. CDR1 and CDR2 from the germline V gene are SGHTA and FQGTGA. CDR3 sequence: CASSPEGRAYEELFF. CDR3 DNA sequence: TGTGCCAGCAGCCCGGAGGGCAGGGCTTATGAGGAGCTGTTTTTT.

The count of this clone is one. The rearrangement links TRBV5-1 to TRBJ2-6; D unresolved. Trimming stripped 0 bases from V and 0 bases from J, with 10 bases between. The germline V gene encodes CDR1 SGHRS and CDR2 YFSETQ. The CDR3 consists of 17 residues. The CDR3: CASSLGGVSSGANVLTF. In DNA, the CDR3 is TGCGCCAGCAGCTTGGGTGGAGTCTCCTCTGGGGCCAACGTCCTGACTTTC.